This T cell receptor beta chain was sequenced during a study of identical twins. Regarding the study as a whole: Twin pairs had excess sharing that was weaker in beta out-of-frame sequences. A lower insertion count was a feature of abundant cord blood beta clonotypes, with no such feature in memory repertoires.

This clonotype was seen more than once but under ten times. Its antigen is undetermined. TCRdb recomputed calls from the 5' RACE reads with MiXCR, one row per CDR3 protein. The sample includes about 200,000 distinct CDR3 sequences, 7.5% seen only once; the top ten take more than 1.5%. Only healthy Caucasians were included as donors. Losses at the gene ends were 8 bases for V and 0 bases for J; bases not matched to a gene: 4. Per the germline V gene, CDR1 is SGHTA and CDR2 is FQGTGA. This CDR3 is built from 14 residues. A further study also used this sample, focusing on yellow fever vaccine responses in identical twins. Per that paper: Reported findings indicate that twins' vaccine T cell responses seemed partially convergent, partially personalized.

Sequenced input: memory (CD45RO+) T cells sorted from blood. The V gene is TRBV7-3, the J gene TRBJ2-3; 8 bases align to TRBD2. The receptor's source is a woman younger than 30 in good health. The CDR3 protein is CASGAGASTDTQYF. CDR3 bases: TGTGCCAGCGGAGCGGGGGCGAGCACAGATACGCAGTATTTT.